This TCR beta chain comes out of a study of T cells of healthy individuals. TCRdb reprocessed the 5' RACE reads with MiXCR, giving one entry per CDR3 protein. The sample lists around 100,000 distinct CDR3 sequences; roughly a sixth were seen once. This clonotype was observed a handful of times. The J segment lost 7 bases and the V segment lost 6 bases, leaving 13 bases of the junction unmatched. Germline-derived CDR1 and CDR2 are SQVTM and ANQGSEA. The CDR3 extends over 15 amino acids. This TCR came from a human donor in good health. This chain uses TRBV29-1 with TRBJ2-2; 8 bases are shared with TRBD2. CDR3 residues: CSVPAPGGAGGELFF. In DNA, the CDR3 is TGCAGCGTCCCCGCGCCGGGAGGGGCGGGCGGGGAGCTGTTTTTT.